This T cell receptor (beta chain) was captured in a study of blood T cell repertoires in COVID-19 (TCRdb year 2020). The study in broad terms: Samples from collaborators originated in the United States, Italy and Spain and spanned both the acute and convalescent phases of COVID-19. Where HLA class I and class II types were available, the types were taken from metadata supplied by the sample provider, not from assay-based typing. Subjects who had been exposed to COVID-19, were actively infected with it, or had recovered from it provided the deeply sampled blood TCRbeta repertoires that made up the dataset. Samples came from the ongoing ImmuneRACE study (first 160 participants) plus 1,254 subjects from 6 global collaborators. The material from the prospective study consisted of cDNA or gDNA derived from T cells, B-cell-depleted T cells, or PBMCs. Nearly every sample came with metadata listing a de-identified subject ID, COVID-19 status, age in years and sex. A freely available public database, intended as a resource for researchers studying the immune response to SARS-CoV-2, is where the repertoires were released. Study-wide conclusions, independent of this receptor: The quantity of clinical and demographic metadata differed by source and by participant and was supplied without curation.

The germline V gene encodes CDR1 SEHNR and CDR2 FQNEAQ (reference sequence). From its cysteine to its phenylalanine, the CDR3 spans 17 amino acids. Solely the CDR3 DNA is kept, with 51 bases framed from the first base. V lost 1 base and J lost 0 bases; the stretch between them is 13 bases long. Enrolling through a virtual design, the prospective study's participants ranged in age from roughly 18 to 100 years and lived across roughly 23 United States geographic areas. In the prospective study, participants were assigned to cohorts based on the clinical history participants reported in a screening survey and a study questionnaire. Recovered participants in ImmuneRACE Cohort 3 were defined by two consecutive negative NP/OP PCR tests, clearance by a healthcare professional, or resolution of symptoms. In the prospective study, whole blood, serum and a nasopharyngeal or oropharyngeal swab were collected from each participant by mobile phlebotomists. Participants in the prospective study had the option to provide additional blood draws and questionnaires over a 2-month period. Before DNA extraction, blood samples from the prospective study were shipped at room temperature or frozen.

On this clone: Its target antigen remains unknown. Within one base of it there is no much larger clone, and no base qualities were kept.

TCRbeta CDR3 regions were amplified from genomic DNA by means of the immunoSEQ Assay, a bias-controlled multiplex PCR. As for the authors' bioinformatics: Within the assay, amplification of reference gene primers was used to estimate how many nucleated cells each sample contained. To quantify the absolute abundance of each unique TCRbeta CDR3 rearrangement, sequence reads were collapsed and filtered. For each sample, productive Simpson clonality was calculated by taking the square root of Simpson's diversity index across productive rearrangements. TCRdb obtained this table from immuneACCESS and retained in-frame rearrangements with V and J assigned. These tables miss some clones; where compared with another copy, unresolved V genes account for less than half of the shortfall, and the remainder is unexplained. Clone size and V and J calls were adopted from that table, with D and trimming inferred from the DNA. For this sample the table gives 190,000 or so clones, of which about 87% were detected only once. In total, the top ten clones hold over 0.95% of the sample.

The sequenced sample was PBMCs or T cells enriched from blood (not recorded which). This receptor was taken from a man aged 25-45 years who had recovered from COVID-19. This chain joins TRBV7-9 to TRBJ1-5; the D segment cannot be called with confidence. The DNA reads TGTGCCAGCAGCTTAGGGGCAGCTGACTATAGCAATCAGCCCCAGCATTTT. Its translation reads: CASSLGAADYSNQPQHF.